Listed here are 25 T cell receptor beta chains from one sample, sequenced in a study of shared clonotypes between healthy human individuals. Using immunoSEQ multiplex PCR, the repertoire was profiled, and TCRdb retains in-frame clones only, with some absent. The sample holds about 230,000 clones, 65% to 70% seen once. The sequenced sample consisted of memory CD4+ T cells sorted from blood. The subset denotes: CD45RA-negative fraction. The receptors were sampled from a young man in good health.

This clone appeared a few times. The rearrangement links TRBV5-1 to TRBJ2-5; the D is unclear. CDR1 and CDR2 from the germline V gene are SGHRS and YFSETQ. V was trimmed by 0 bases and J by 4 bases, leaving 10 bases between them. The CDR3 has 14 residues. In nucleotides, the CDR3 is TGCGCCAGCAGCTTGGCAGAACCCCCAGAGACCCAGTACTTC. Its protein is CASSLAEPPETQYF.

This chain uses TRBV25-1 with TRBJ2-1; 10 positions match TRBD1. CDR1 is MGHDK, CDR2 SYGVNS, per germline. The CDR3 consists of 14 residues. Trimming at V came to 4 bases and at J to 6 bases, leaving 3 bases not matched to a gene. CDR3 DNA: TGTGCCAGCAGTGTTCGGACAGGGGGCAATGAGCAGTTCTTC. Protein sequence: CASSVRTGGNEQFF.

J is TRBJ1-1 and V is TRBV7-3; TRBD1 is a possible D gene (5 bases). CDR1 is SGHTA and CDR2 is FQGTGA in the germline V gene. V was cut by 5 bases and J by 4 bases, with 14 bases left in between. The CDR3 sequence is 14 residues long. CDR3 in amino acids: CASSPSGSRTEAFF. CDR3 nucleotides: TGTGCCAGCAGCCCTTCAGGGTCCCGCACTGAAGCTTTCTTT.

This clone appeared a few times. The genes are TRBV28 and TRBJ1-3; TRBD1 matches 10 bases. Germline V lookup: CDR1 MDHEN, CDR2 SYDVKM. The CDR3 runs to 15 residues. After removal of 9 bases from V and 0 bases from J, the junction contained 5 bases not matched to a gene. CDR3 region: CASMTGGSSGNTIYF. As DNA, the CDR3 is TGTGCCAGTATGACAGGGGGCTCCTCTGGAAACACCATATATTTT.

This clone occurred a few times. The chain combines TRBV5-1 with TRBJ2-5; D might be TRBD1 (5 bases). V was trimmed by 0 bases and J by 2 bases, leaving 8 bases between them. The V gene's germline CDR1 is SGHRS and CDR2 YFSETQ. The CDR3 sequence is 14 residues long. CDR3: CASSLATGQETQYF. DNA of the CDR3: TGCGCCAGCAGCTTGGCCACAGGACAAGAGACCCAGTACTTC.

The chain combines TRBV7-8 with TRBJ2-3; D ambiguous. This CDR3 region has 15 residues. V was shortened by 3 bases and J by 3 bases, with 13 bases between the two germline ends. In germline, CDR1 is SGHVS, CDR2 FQNEAQ. The CDR3 nucleotides read TGTGCCAGCAGCTTCCGGCCCGTGGAGACAGATACGCAGTATTTT. Translation gives CASSFRPVETDTQYF.

Details on this clone: The junction differs from germline at one of its ends, possibly a read error. The V gene is TRBV5-5, the J gene TRBJ2-1, with D maybe TRBD1 (6 bases). The CDR3 contains 13 residues. CDR1 and CDR2 (germline): SGHKS, YYEKEE (reference sequence). As DNA, the CDR3 is TGTGCCAGCAGCCCATGGACAGCCCCGCCTTCAGTCTTC. Protein sequence: CASSPWTAPPSVF.

This clone was counted only a few times. In nucleotides, the CDR3 is TGTGCCAGCAGTGGCGATGGGTTCTATGGCTACACCTTC. It translates to CASSGDGFYGYTF. This rearrangement joins TRBV2 to TRBJ1-2; no definite D call. With 4 bases removed from V and 4 bases from J, the gap between germline ends came to 10 bases. Germline CDR1 SNHLY, CDR2 FYNNEI. The CDR3 runs 13 residues.

The chain combines TRBV6-1 with TRBJ1-2; D remains unclear. The CDR3 is 14 amino acids. With 6 bases removed from V and 2 bases from J, the gap between germline ends came to 13 bases. In germline, CDR1 is MNHNS, CDR2 SASEGT. The CDR3 region is CASREPGRNYGYTF. In DNA form, the CDR3 reads TGTGCCAGCAGGGAACCCGGCAGAAACTATGGCTACACCTTC.

This sequence joins TRBV7-8 and TRBJ1-4; D is ambiguous. Trimming removed 2 bases from V and 0 bases from J, with 7 bases in between. The germline CDR1 and CDR2 sequences are SGHVS and FQNEAQ. The CDR3 runs 15 residues. CDR3: CASSLFPATNEKLFF. CDR3 DNA: TGTGCCAGCAGCTTATTTCCCGCAACTAATGAAAAACTGTTTTTT.

A few counts support this clone. The J gene is TRBJ2-1, the V gene TRBV14; weak D call: TRBD1 (6 bases). V was trimmed by 1 base and J by 8 bases, leaving 21 bases between them. The CDR3 spans 17 residues. Germline loops: CDR1 SGHDN, CDR2 FVKESK. CDR3 sequence reads: CASSQGQGWGLQDEQFF. CDR3 in DNA: TGTGCCAGCAGCCAAGGTCAGGGGTGGGGGTTACAGGATGAGCAGTTCTTC.

This clone was detected once. Additional DNA sequences in this sample encode the identical CDR3. The chain carries TRBV30 and TRBJ2-3, with D possibly matching TRBD2 (5 bases). The CDR3 is 16 amino acids. CDR1 and CDR2 from the germline V gene are GTSNPN and SVGIG (reference sequence). V lost 3 bases and J 4 bases, leaving 20 bases between the germline ends. The DNA for the CDR3 is TGTGCCTGGAGCTACTCTCTAGCAGGTAGCGCAGATACGCAGTATTTT. It specifies CAWSYSLAGSADTQYF. The whole variable domain, remainder taken from reference TRBV30 and TRBJ2-3, is SQTIHQWPATLVQPVGSPLSLECTVEGTSNPNLYWYRQAAGRGLQLLFYSVGIGQISSEVPQNLSASRPQDRQFILSSKKLLLSDSGFYLCAWSYSLAGSADTQYFGPGTRLTVL.

The V gene is TRBV7-9, the J gene TRBJ2-1; possible D gene TRBD2, 7 bases. Trimming removed 3 bases at V and 5 bases at J, with 17 bases between. Germline-derived CDR1 and CDR2 are SEHNR and FQNEAQ (reference sequence). This CDR3 spans 16 amino acids. Here the CDR3 reads CASSLGGLAENNEQFF. The CDR3 nucleotides are TGTGCCAGCAGCTTGGGGGGCCTAGCGGAGAACAATGAGCAGTTCTTC. The full variable domain, completed using reference TRBV7-9 and TRBJ2-1, is DTGVSQNPRHKITKRGQNVTFRCDPISEHNRLYWYRQTLGQGPEFLTYFQNEAQLEKSRLLSDRFSAERPKGSFSTLEIQRTEQGDSAMYLCASSLGGLAENNEQFFGPGTRLTVL.

The V call is TRBV27, the J call TRBJ2-7, with D unresolved. Trimming took off 0 bases at V and 5 bases at J, with 11 bases between the two ends. The germline V gene has CDR1 MNHEY and CDR2 SMNVEV (reference sequence). CDR3 length equals 14 residues. CDR3 protein: CASSLSWAYHEQYF. For the CDR3, the DNA is TGTGCCAGCAGTTTATCGTGGGCATACCACGAGCAGTACTTC.

The chain carries TRBV2 and TRBJ2-1, with TRBD2 identical over 7 bases. Unmatched junction bases numbered 8, after V lost 6 bases and J lost 0 bases. Germline V lookup: CDR1 SNHLY, CDR2 FYNNEI. The CDR3 covers 16 residues. The DNA for the CDR3 is TGTGCCAGCAGAGCATTAGCGGGCAGCTCCTACAATGAGCAGTTCTTC. This gives the protein CASRALAGSSYNEQFF.

The gene calls are TRBV29-1 and TRBJ2-7; D is possibly TRBD1 (5 bases). This CDR3 region has 12 residues. Germline CDR1 and CDR2: SQVTM and ANQGSEA. The V gene lost 6 bases and the J gene lost 5 bases, with 14 bases spanning the gap. The CDR3 DNA reads TGCAGCGTAAGTCGGCAGGGCAACGAGCAGTACTTC. This encodes CSVSRQGNEQYF.

This clone was seen once. This chain links TRBV2 with TRBJ2-1; D gene ambiguous. Trimming pared 6 bases from V and 6 bases from J, leaving 12 bases between. The germline CDR1 and CDR2 sequences are SNHLY and FYNNEI. CDR3 length: 13 residues. DNA of the CDR3: TGTGCCAGCAGGCAAACGGTGGGCAATGAGCAGTTCTTC. Its protein product is CASRQTVGNEQFF.

This clone has only a few counts. The CDR3 DNA reads as TGTGCCAGCAGCACCCAACAGGGACACAGCCCAACCTTC. Its translation: CASSTQQGHSPTF. The chain joins TRBV5-4 to TRBJ1-2, with D perhaps TRBD1 (6 bases). V was clipped by 4 bases and J by 14 bases, with 21 bases between them. The CDR3 loop spans 13 amino acids. CDR1 and CDR2 from the germline V gene are SGHNT and YYREEE (reference sequence).

The gene calls are TRBV7-9 and TRBJ2-7; 10 bases agree with TRBD2. Losses at the gene ends were 4 bases for V and 3 bases for J; bases not matched to a gene: 9. The CDR3 loop spans 16 amino acids. CDR1 is SEHNR, CDR2 FQNEAQ, per germline (reference sequence). The DNA for the CDR3 is TGTGCCAGCAGCTCGAGTAGGGCTAGCGGGAGCTACGAGCAGTACTTC. It specifies CASSSSRASGSYEQYF.

This sequence joins TRBV6-5 and TRBJ1-1; D not resolved. Germline V lookup: CDR1 MNHEY, CDR2 SVGAGI. The CDR3 sequence is 15 residues long. V dropped 2 bases and J dropped 2 bases, with 12 bases sitting between them. CDR3 sequence: CASSYEGFLNTEAFF. The CDR3 region has the DNA TGTGCCAGCAGTTACGAGGGATTCCTAAACACTGAAGCTTTCTTT.

The chain employs TRBV6-4 and TRBJ1-4; 7 positions agree with TRBD1. The V gene end was trimmed by 2 bases and the J gene end by 3 bases; junction bases not matched to a gene: 0. The CDR3 is made up of 14 amino acids. From germline, CDR1 is MRHNA and CDR2 SNTAGT. This chain's CDR3 is CASSDGTANEKLFF. The CDR3 region has the DNA TGTGCCAGCAGTGACGGGACAGCTAATGAAAAACTGTTTTTT.

This sequence joins TRBV28 and TRBJ1-4, with D uncertain. V dropped 2 bases and J dropped 8 bases, with 3 bases sitting between them. The CDR3 consists of 11 residues. Germline CDR1 reads MDHEN; CDR2 reads SYDVKM. CDR3 bases: TGTGCCAGCAGTTTAAACGAAAAACTGTTTTTT. Residues: CASSLNEKLFF.

The chain recombines TRBV6-1 with TRBJ2-6, with unresolved D. Germline values: CDR1 MNHNS, CDR2 SASEGT. This CDR3 comprises 12 residues. The germline V and J ends were trimmed by 9 bases and 3 bases, with 6 bases remaining between them. The CDR3 sequence: CASLLGANVLTF. In DNA, the CDR3 is TGTGCCAGTCTACTTGGGGCCAACGTCCTGACTTTC.

This rearrangement joins TRBV9 to TRBJ2-1, with D unclear. V shed 4 bases and J shed 2 bases, with 16 bases lying between them. Germline V gene sequence: CDR1 SGDLS, CDR2 YYNGEE. CDR3 length: 16 residues. The CDR3 loop reads CASSPNPRVTYNEQFF. The CDR3 nucleotides are TGTGCCAGCAGCCCCAACCCCCGCGTGACCTACAATGAGCAGTTCTTC.

The chain links TRBV7-3 to TRBJ2-7; TRBD2 is a possible D gene (6 bases). Germline-derived CDR1 and CDR2 are SGHTA and FQGTGA. The CDR3 runs to 14 residues. With 2 bases removed from V and 2 bases from J, the gap between germline ends came to 10 bases. The CDR3 bases are TGTGCCAGCAGCTTAGCCGGGAGTGCCTACGAGCAGTACTTC. Translation gives CASSLAGSAYEQYF.